This is a list of T cell receptor beta chains from one sample in a study of response to subunit inactivated influenza vaccine. TCRdb fed the RT-PCR reads into MiXCR, producing one record per CDR3 protein. Among about 520,000 distinct CDR3 sequences, about 25% were seen once, and the ten largest hold over 1.5%. Sequenced here: CD4+ T cells sorted from PBMCs, sampled roughly 5 days after vaccination. All receptors come from a man over 45 who received an inactivated influenza vaccine. Each CDR3 is given with its conserved first and last residue. The D gene is left open where the match is weak. Rows may omit the clone size; those that give it use once, few, many or a size class.

TRBV7-2	.	13	TRBJ2-2	TRBD2	CASRAGAHGELFF	TGTGCCAGCAGAGCGGGAGCTCACGGGGAGCTGTTTTTT
TRBV7-2	.	15	TRBJ1-2	TRBD1	CASSLPGTGIYGYTF	TGTGCCAGCAGCTTACCCGGGACAGGAATCTATGGCTACACCTTC
TRBV12-3/TRBV12-4	.	15	TRBJ2-3	.	CASSFSNPSTDTQYF	TGTGCCAGCAGTTTTAGTAACCCTAGCACAGATACGCAGTATTTT
TRBV5-1	many	14	TRBJ1-1	.	CASSLAQQSSEAFF	TGCGCCAGCAGCTTGGCTCAGCAATCCTCTGAAGCTTTCTTT
TRBV28	.	18	TRBJ2-3	TRBD2	CASSFRLAGGPSTDTQYF	TGTGCCAGCAGTTTTCGGCTAGCGGGGGGTCCTAGCACAGATACGCAGTATTTT
TRBV28	.	15	TRBJ1-1	TRBD1	CASSFRTGRTGEAFF	TGTGCCAGCAGTTTCCGGACAGGGCGGACGGGTGAAGCTTTCTTT
TRBV11-2	once	15	TRBJ2-7	.	CASSLVATGLYEQYF	TGTGCCAGCAGCTTAGTGGCGACAGGCCTCTACGAGCAGTACTTC
TRBV6-6	.	13	TRBJ2-7	.	CASSYLTGYEQYF	TGTGCCAGCAGTTACCTAACAGGCTACGAGCAGTACTTC
TRBV5-1	.	16	TRBJ2-3	.	CASSLGPGRGTDTQYF	TGCGCCAGCAGCTTGGGGCCGGGACGGGGCACAGATACGCAGTATTTT
TRBV4-1	.	16	TRBJ2-5	.	CASSQGNRPQGETQYF	TGCGCCAGCAGCCAAGGGAACAGGCCCCAGGGGGAGACCCAGTACTTC
TRBV5-1	few	14	TRBJ2-1	TRBD2	CASSRGESYNEQFF	TGCGCCAGCAGCCGGGGGGAATCCTACAATGAGCAGTTCTTC
TRBV30	.	12	TRBJ2-1	.	CAWSVDYNEQFF	TGTGCCTGGAGTGTTGACTACAATGAGCAGTTCTTC
TRBV15	.	15	TRBJ1-6	.	CATSRKYAKNSPLHF	TGTGCCACCAGCAGGAAGTACGCTAAGAATTCACCCCTCCACTTT
TRBV10-3	few	15	TRBJ2-2	.	CAISGLQGSTGELFF	TGTGCCATCAGTGGCCTACAAGGGTCCACCGGGGAGCTGTTTTTT